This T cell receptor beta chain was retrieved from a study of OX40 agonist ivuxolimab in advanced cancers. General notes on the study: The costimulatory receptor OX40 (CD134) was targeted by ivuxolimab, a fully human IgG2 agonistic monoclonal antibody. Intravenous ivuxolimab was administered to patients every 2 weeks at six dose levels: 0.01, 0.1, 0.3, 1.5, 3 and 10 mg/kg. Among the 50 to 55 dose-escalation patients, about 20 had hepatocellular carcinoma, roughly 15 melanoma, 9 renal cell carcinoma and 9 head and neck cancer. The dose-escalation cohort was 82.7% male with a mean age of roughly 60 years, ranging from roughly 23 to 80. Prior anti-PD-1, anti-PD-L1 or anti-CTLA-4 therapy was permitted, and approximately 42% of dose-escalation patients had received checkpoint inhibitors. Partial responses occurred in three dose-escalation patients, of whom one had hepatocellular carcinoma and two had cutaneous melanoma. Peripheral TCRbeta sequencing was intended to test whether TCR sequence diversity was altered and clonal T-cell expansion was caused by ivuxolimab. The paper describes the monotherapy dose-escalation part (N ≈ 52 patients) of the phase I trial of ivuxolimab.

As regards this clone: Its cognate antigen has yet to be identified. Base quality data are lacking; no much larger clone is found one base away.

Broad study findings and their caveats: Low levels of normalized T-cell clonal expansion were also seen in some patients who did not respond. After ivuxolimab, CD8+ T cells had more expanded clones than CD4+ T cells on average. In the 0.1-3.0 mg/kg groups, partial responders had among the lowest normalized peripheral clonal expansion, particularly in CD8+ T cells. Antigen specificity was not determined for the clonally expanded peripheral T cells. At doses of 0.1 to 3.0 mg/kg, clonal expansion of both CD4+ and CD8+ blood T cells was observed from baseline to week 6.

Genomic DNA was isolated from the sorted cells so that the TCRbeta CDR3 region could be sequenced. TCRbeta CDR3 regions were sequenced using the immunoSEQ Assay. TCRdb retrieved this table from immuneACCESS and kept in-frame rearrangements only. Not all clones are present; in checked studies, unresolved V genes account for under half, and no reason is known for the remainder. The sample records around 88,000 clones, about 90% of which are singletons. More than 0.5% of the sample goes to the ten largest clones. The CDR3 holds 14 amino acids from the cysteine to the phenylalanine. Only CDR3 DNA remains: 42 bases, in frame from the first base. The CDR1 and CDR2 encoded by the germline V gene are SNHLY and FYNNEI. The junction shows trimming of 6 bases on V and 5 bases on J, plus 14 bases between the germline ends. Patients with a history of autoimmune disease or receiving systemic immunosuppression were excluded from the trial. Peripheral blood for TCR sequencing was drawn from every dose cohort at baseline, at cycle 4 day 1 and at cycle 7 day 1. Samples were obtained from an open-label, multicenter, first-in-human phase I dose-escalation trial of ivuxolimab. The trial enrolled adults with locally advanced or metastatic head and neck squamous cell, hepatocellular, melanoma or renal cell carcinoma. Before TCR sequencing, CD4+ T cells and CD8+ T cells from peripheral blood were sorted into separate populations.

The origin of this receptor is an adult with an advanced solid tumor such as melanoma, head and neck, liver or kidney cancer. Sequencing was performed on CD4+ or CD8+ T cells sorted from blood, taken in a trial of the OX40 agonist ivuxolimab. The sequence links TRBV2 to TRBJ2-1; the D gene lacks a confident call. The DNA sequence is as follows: TGTGCCAGCAGGATGGGCCATACCGACAATGAGCAGTTCTTC. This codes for CASRMGHTDNEQFF.